The T cell receptor beta chain described here comes from a study of human T cells and chemical hapten exposure (dated by TCRdb to about 2021). In terms of the full investigation: The libraries were sequenced as a pool, and the TCR yield per sample differed mostly because of small variations in library volumes within the pool. In alopecia patients, the study followed how the peripheral blood TCR repertoire changed in vivo over primary and secondary sensitization to diphenylcyclopropenone (DPC), a hapten. Both TCR alpha and TCR beta chains were sequenced from each blood RNA sample. The full study reports these points: The number of TCRs above 1 in 1000 frequency did not change with DPC sensitization; there was no evidence of global repertoire structure alterations. Repeated subsampling changed both the strength of the expansion versus patch-test correlation and the threshold at which that correlation became significant.

This clonotype was seen many times. What antigen it recognizes has not been identified. No qualities accompany the bases; no much larger clone lies one base away. Total RNA was isolated from unfractionated whole blood collected in Tempus Blood RNA tubes. As TCR sequencing controls, roughly five healthy volunteers were used, with blood taken at day 0, 2 weeks and 6 weeks. Unmatched junction bases come to 9, with V trimmed by 5 bases and J by 4 bases. The germline V gene specifies SGHTA as CDR1 and FQGNSA as CDR2. Inclusive of the bounding cysteine and phenylalanine, the CDR3 is 15 residues long. Left in the record is the CDR3 DNA by itself, 45 bases read in frame from the first base. Library creation used 5' RACE. The data were produced on an Illumina MiSeq. During library preparation, unique molecular identifiers were attached to individual cDNA molecules so that TCRs could be counted in a quantitative, reproducible way. On the authors' methods: The median number of TCRs per sample was roughly 98,000, ranging from 23,224 to 690,600. V, J and CDR3 annotation of the TCR reads was performed with the Decombinator software suite. To make PS versus PT1 abundance plots, every sample was subsampled to the same number of TCRs (28,000). TCRs were defined as expanded if absent before sensitization and observed at least eight times at the 2-week time point. The raw public reads went through TCRdb reprocessing: fastp at Q25, MiXCR clone calling, in-frame beta chains kept. Every entry covers one CDR3 protein and lists the most common genes and DNA from its rows. These V and J calls derive from TCRdb rather than the authors' analysis. The sample table shows about 140,000 distinct CDR3 sequences, and roughly 4.1% are seen once. Jointly, the top ten make up approximately 1.3% of the sample.

Recombination joined TRBV7-2 with TRBJ2-3, with 7 bases in between that match TRBD2. The receptor's source is a female donor in good health. The DNA reads TGTGCCAGCAGCCCGATGACTAGCCCTGCAGATACGCAGTATTTT. Protein translation: CASSPMTSPADTQYF.